This T cell receptor beta chain came from a study of T cells after yellow fever vaccination (dated by TCRdb to between 2018 and 2021). Regarding the research as a whole: The SMART-Seq v4 Ultra Low Input RNA kit was used to prepare libraries from fractions with low cell numbers. Two healthy male donors made up the cohort, one aged 18 to 29 years and the other aged 30 to 40 years. Bulk TCR alpha and beta repertoires were sequenced longitudinally to track T-cell clones before and after primary and booster YFV17D yellow fever vaccination. Blood samples were taken at several timepoints before and after primary and secondary immunization, and bulk PBMC replicates and cell subsets were isolated. Overall results and qualifications from the work: The secondary T-cell response was found to be weaker but faster than the primary response, with a peak reached on day 5 rather than on day 15. FACS-sorted repertoires could contain abundant contaminating clonotypes from the bulk population, so computational filtering was required. A small share of clonotypes occurred in both CD4 and CD8 compartments, likely arising from convergent recombination. Only a couple of donors were included in the study, so the extent to which the findings can be generalized is limited. Most clones expanded after primary vaccination were re-detected after the booster (about 95% of CD4 and more than 70% of CD8), suggesting broad memory maintenance.

Reading the germline V gene gives CDR1 WSHSY and CDR2 SAAADI. Measured from the cysteine to the phenylalanine, the CDR3 is 15 residues long. Just CDR3 DNA is preserved here, 45 bases in frame from base 1. V is pruned by 7 bases and J by 4 bases, leaving 10 bases of the junction without a gene match. This clonotype showed up just a few times. Its antigen is unknown. One base away there is no much larger clone; base qualities are not given. Synthesis of TCR cDNA relied on 5'RACE template switching, a step that introduced a universal primer site along with unique molecular identifiers. Priming for cDNA synthesis came from both the TCR alpha and TCR beta constant segments. Two PCR steps were used to amplify libraries, with sample barcodes and sequencing adapters being added in the second step. Sequencing of the libraries was done on either Illumina HiSeq 2500 (2x100 bp) or NovaSeq (2x150 bp). The authors processed their data as follows. MIGEC was used to demultiplex reads and collapse the reads into UMI consensus sequences, and MiXCR was used for V(D)J alignment. Using edgeR on replicate PBMC samples, clonotypes were called vaccine-responding if FDR was below 0.01 and the log2 fold change was above 5 up to day 15. Each bulk clonotype received a CD4 or CD8 identity based on whether the sequenced CD4 or CD8 repertoire contained that clonotype at higher abundance. The public sequencing data were trimmed at Q25 with fastp and processed into clonotypes with MiXCR by TCRdb, which kept only in-frame beta chains. Merged by CDR3 protein, the rows form single entries marked with the most common genes and DNA. The V and J calls follow TCRdb's processing rather than the paper's. The sample records roughly 500,000 distinct CDR3 sequences, under 25% of which are singletons. The top ten clones comprise roughly an eighth of the sample.

Read against the paper, the sample's treatment or condition label means: live attenuated yellow fever vaccine strain. At each blood-draw timepoint, two biological replicates of bulk PBMCs were obtained. PBMCs were isolated from peripheral blood using a standard Ficoll-Paque protocol. TriZol was used to extract RNA from bulk PBMCs, CD4 and CD8 fractions, and dextramer-positive and dextramer-negative fractions. The clonotype comes from a man in his thirties or forties who received the YFV17D yellow fever vaccine. Recombination linked TRBV10-2 to TRBJ2-1; 7 bases in between match TRBD1. The source material was PBMCs, sampled 15 days after the yellow fever booster vaccination. The DNA sequence follows: TGCGCCAGCATCCCAGGACAGGAGACTTACAATGAGCAGTTCTTC. It is translated as CASIPGQETYNEQFF.